This note documents a single T cell receptor beta chain sequence. Its antigen is unidentified. A much larger clone lies one base from this, so it may be a read error. The germline gives CDR1 SGHDN, CDR2 FVKESK. This CDR3 region has 14 residues. After removal of 6 bases from V and 5 bases from J, the junction contained 7 bases not matched to a gene. The sample's time point: technical triplicate 3. PBMCs stored at -80 C, 2 million in total, were the source of the unsorted libraries. As for the cDNA, it was generated by 5'RACE with 10-nucleotide random UMIs. TCRdb analysed the 5' RACE reads with MiXCR anew, one entry per CDR3 protein. This sample has some 48,000 distinct CDR3 sequences, with under 25% found just once. This sample stems from a study of neurological immune-mediated disorders. Overall study findings and caveats: The expanded clones of different subjects shared no CDR3 amino acid sequences (suggesting private repertoires in all groups). TCR clonal expansion peaked in HTLV-1-associated myelopathy patients and was lowest in multiple sclerosis patients.

The genes are TRBV14 and TRBJ2-1; 7 bases are a match to TRBD2. The specimen sequenced was PBMCs. The sequence derives from a man aged 55 to 70 with HTLV-1-associated myelopathy (HAM/TSP). CDR3 sequence reads: CASRDGGRDNEQFF. DNA of the CDR3: TGTGCCAGCAGAGATGGCGGGAGAGACAATGAGCAGTTCTTC.